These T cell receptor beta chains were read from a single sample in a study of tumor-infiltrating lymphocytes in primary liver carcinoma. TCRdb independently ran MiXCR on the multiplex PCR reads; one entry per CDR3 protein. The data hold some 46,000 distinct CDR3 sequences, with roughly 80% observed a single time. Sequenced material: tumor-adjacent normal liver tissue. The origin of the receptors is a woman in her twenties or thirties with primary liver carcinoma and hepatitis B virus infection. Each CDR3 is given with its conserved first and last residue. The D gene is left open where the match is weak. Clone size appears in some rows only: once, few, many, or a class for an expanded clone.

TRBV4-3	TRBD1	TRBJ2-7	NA	CASNQEFSRTGDYEQYF	TGTGCCAGCAACCAAGAGTTTTCTAGGACAGGGGACTACGAGCAGTACTTC
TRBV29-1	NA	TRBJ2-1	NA	CSLTGLSGNNEQFF	TGCAGCCTAACGGGGCTATCGGGGAACAATGAGCAGTTCTTC
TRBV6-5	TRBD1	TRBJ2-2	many	CASSYSGDRGNGELFF	TGTGCCAGCAGTTACTCGGGGGACAGGGGGAACGGGGAGCTGTTTTTT
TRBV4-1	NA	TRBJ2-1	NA	CASGQDYLNEQFF	TGCGCCAGCGGTCAAGATTATCTCAATGAGCAGTTCTTC
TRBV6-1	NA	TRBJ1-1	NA	CASSDPLLNADAFF	TGTGCCAGCAGTGATCCTCTTTTAAACGCTGATGCTTTCTTT
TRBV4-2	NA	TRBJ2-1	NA	CANSQDGRTEQFF	TGTGCCAACAGCCAAGATGGAAGAACTGAGCAGTTCTTC
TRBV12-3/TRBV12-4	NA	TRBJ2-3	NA	CASSSGHDKQYF	TGTGCCAGCAGTTCTGGTCACGATAAGCAGTATTTT
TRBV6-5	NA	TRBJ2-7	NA	CASSYKDSSSYEQHF	TGTGCCAGTAGTTACAAGGACAGCAGCTCCTACGAGCAACACTTC
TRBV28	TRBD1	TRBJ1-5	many	CASSLGQGAQPQHF	TGTGCCAGCAGCCTTGGACAGGGGGCACAGCCCCAGCATTTT
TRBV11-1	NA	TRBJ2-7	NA	CAGSSGYLREQYF	TGTGCCGGCAGCTCAGGATACCTCCGTGAGCAGTACTTC
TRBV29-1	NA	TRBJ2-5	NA	CSVDRAGRTQYF	TGCAGCGTTGATCGGGCAGGGCGGACCCAGTACTTC
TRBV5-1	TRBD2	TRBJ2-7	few	CANSLGLAGNLVEQYF	TGCGCCAACAGCTTGGGACTAGCGGGAAATCTGGTCGAGCAGTACTTC
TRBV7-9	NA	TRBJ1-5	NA	CARSPAVVGVQPQHF	TGTGCCAGGAGCCCAGCTGTGGTGGGTGTTCAGCCCCAGCATTTT
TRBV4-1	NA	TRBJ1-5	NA	CASSQDLGRPQHF	TGCGCCAGTAGCCAAGATTTAGGTCGGCCCCAGCATTTT
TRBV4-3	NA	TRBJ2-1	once	CAGSQDTGSPYNEQLF	TGCGCCGGCAGCCAAGATACGGGAAGCCCCTACAATGAGCAGTTGTTC
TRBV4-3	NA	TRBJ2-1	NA	CPRGQDAGSSYNEQFF	TGCCCCAGGGGCCAAGATGCGGGAAGCTCCTACAATGAGCAGTTCTTC
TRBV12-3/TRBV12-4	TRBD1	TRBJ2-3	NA	CASTRDSYTNTLYF	TGTGCCAGCACCCGGGACAGTTACACAAATACGCTGTATTTT
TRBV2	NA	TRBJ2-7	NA	CASEKVLRGYEQYF	TGTGCCAGCGAAAAGGTCCTGAGGGGTTACGAGCAGTACTTC
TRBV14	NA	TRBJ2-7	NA	CAISQMGRGVYEQYF	TGTGCCATCAGCCAAATGGGAAGGGGGGTCTACGAGCAGTACTTC
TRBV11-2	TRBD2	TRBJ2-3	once	CASSHRGSGSLTNTQHF	TGTGCCAGCAGCCATCGAGGGAGCGGGAGCCTCACAAATACGCAGCATTTC